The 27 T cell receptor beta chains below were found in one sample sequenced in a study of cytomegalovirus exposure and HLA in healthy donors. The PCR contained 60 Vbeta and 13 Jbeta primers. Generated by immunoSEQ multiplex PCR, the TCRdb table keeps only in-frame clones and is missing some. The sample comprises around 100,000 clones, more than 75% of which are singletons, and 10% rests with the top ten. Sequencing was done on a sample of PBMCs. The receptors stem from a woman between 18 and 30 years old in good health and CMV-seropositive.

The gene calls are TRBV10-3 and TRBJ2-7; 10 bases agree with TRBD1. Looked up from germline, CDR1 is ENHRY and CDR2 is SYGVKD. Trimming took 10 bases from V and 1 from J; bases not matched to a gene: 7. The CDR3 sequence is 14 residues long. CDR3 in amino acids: CATRGQGLSYEQYF. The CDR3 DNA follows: TGTGCCACCAGGGGACAGGGGCTGTCCTACGAGCAGTACTTC.

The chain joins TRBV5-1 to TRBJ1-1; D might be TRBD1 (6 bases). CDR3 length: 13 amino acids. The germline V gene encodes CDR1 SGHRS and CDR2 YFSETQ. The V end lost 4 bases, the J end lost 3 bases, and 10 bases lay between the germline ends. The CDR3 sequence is CASSMGQYTEAFF. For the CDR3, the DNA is TGCGCCAGCAGCATGGGACAATACACTGAAGCTTTCTTT. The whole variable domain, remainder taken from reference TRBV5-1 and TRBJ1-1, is KAGVTQTPRYLIKTRGQQVTLSCSPISGHRSVSWYQQTPGQGLQFLFEYFSETQRNKGNFPGRFSGRQFSNSRSEMNVSTLELGDSALYLCASSMGQYTEAFFGQGTRLTVV.

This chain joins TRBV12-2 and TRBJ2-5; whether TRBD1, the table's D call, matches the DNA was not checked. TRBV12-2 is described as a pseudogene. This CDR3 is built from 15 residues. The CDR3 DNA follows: TGTGCAAGTCGCTTAGCGGACAGCCGCGAAGAGACCCAGTACTTC. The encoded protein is CASRLADSREETQYF.

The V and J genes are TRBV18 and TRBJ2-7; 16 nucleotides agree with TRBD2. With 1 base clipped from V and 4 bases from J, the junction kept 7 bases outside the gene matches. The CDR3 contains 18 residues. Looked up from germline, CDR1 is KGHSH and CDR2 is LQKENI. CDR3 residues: CASSPLGLAGGPSYEQYF. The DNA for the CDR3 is TGTGCCAGCTCACCACTGGGACTAGCGGGAGGGCCCTCTTACGAGCAGTACTTC.

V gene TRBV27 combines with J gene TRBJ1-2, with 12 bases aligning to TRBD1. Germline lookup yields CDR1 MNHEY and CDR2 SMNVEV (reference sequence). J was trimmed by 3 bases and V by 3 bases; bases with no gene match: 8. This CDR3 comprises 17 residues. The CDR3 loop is CASSFRSGTGGDYGYTF. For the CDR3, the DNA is TGTGCCAGCAGTTTCAGGTCGGGGACAGGGGGCGACTATGGCTACACCTTC.

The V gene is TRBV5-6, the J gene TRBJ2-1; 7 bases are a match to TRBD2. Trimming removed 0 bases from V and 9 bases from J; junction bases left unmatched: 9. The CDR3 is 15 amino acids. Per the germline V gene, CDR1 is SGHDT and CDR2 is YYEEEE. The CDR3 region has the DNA TGTGCCAGCAGCTTGGTTCAGCGGCCGGGGGGTGAGCAGTTCTTC. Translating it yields CASSLVQRPGGEQFF.

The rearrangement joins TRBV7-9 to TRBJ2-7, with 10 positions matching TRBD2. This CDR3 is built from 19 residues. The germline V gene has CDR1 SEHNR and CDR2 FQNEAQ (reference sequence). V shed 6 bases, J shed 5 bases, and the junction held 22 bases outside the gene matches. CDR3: CASRPPAGGPSGSVNEQYF. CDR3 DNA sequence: TGTGCCAGCAGGCCCCCGGCAGGGGGCCCTAGCGGGAGTGTGAACGAGCAGTACTTC. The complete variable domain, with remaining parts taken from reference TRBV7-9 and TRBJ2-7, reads DTGVSQNPRHKITKRGQNVTFRCDPISEHNRLYWYRQTLGQGPEFLTYFQNEAQLEKSRLLSDRFSAERPKGSFSTLEIQRTEQGDSAMYLCASRPPAGGPSGSVNEQYFGPGTRLTVT.

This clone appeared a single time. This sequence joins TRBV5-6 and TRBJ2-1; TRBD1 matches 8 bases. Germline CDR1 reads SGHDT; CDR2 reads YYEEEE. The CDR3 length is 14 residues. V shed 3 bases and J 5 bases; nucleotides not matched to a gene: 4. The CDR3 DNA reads TGTGCCAGCAGCTGGGGGACAGGAAACAATGAGCAGTTCTTC. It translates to CASSWGTGNNEQFF.

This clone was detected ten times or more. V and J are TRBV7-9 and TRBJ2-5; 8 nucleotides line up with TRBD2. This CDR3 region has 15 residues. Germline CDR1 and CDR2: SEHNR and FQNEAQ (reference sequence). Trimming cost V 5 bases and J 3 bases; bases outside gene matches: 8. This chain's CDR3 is CASSPGLAQEETQYF. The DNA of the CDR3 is TGTGCCAGCAGCCCCGGACTAGCTCAGGAAGAGACCCAGTACTTC.

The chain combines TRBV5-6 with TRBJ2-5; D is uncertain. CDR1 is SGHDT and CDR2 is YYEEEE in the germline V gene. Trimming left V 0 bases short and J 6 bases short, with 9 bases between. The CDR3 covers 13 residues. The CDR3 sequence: CASSLVSEKTQYF. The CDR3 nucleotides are TGTGCCAGCAGCTTGGTCTCTGAGAAGACCCAGTACTTC. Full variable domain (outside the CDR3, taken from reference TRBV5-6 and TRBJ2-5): DAGVTQSPTHLIKTRGQQVTLRCSPKSGHDTVSWYQQALGQGPQFIFQYYEEEERQRGNFPDRFSGHQFPNYSSELNVNALLLGDSALYLCASSLVSEKTQYFGPGTRLLVL.

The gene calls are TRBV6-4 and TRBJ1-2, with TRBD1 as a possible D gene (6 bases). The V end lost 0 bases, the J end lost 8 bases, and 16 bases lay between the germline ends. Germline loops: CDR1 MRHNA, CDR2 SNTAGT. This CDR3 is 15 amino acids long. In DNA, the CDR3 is TGTGCCAGCAGTGACTCGACCCGACAGGAGGCGGGCTACACCTTC. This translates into CASSDSTRQEAGYTF.

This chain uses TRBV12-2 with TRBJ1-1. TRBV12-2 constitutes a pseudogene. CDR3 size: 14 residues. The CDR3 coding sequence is TGTGCAAGTCGCCCTACGCGAGGGAACACTGAAGCTTTCTTT. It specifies CASRPTRGNTEAFF.

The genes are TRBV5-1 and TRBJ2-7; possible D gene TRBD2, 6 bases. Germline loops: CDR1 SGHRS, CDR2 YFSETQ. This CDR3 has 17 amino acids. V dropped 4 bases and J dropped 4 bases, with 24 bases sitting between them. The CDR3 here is CASSTGPSATGIYEQYF. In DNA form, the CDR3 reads TGCGCCAGCAGCACGGGACCTAGCGCTACCGGTATTTACGAGCAGTACTTC.

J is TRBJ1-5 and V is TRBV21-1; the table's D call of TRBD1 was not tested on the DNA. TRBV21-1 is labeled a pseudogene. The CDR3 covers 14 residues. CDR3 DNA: TGTGCCAGCAGCGAACAGGGGCACAATCAGCCCCAGCATTTT. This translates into CASSEQGHNQPQHF.

CDR3 bases: TGTGCCAGCAGCCCAACCTACAGGGATGGGACCGGGGAGCTGTTTTTT. It specifies CASSPTYRDGTGELFF. This rearrangement joins TRBV7-6 to TRBJ2-2; weak D call: TRBD1 (6 bases). V was clipped by 5 bases and J by 5 bases, with 18 bases between them. Germline lookup yields CDR1 SGHVS and CDR2 FNYEAQ. The CDR3 is 16 residues long.

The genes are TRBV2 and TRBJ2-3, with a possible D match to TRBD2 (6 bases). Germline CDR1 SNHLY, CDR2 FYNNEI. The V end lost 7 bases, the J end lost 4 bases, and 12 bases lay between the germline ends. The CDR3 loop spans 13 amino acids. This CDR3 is CASNSGGADTQYF. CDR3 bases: TGTGCCAGCAATTCAGGCGGGGCAGATACGCAGTATTTT.

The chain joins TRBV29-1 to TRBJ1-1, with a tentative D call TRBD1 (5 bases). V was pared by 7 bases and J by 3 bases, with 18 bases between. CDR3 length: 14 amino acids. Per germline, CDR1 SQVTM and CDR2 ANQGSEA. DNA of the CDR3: TGCAGCGCTGGGGTCTGGGGCAGGGACACTGAAGCTTTCTTT. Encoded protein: CSAGVWGRDTEAFF.

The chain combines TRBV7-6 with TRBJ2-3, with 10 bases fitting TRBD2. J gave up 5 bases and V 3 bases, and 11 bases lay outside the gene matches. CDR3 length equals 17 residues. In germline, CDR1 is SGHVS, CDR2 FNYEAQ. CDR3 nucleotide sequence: TGTGCCAGCAGCTTGGGCTTAGCGGGAGGCCTAAGAGATACGCAGTATTTT. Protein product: CASSLGLAGGLRDTQYF.

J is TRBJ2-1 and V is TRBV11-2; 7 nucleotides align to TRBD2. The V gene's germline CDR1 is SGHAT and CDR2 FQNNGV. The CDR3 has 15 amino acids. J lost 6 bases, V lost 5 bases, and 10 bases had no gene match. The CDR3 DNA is TGTGCCAGCAGCCCGGGACTACCAGGCTTCAATGAGCAGTTCTTC. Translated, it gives CASSPGLPGFNEQFF.

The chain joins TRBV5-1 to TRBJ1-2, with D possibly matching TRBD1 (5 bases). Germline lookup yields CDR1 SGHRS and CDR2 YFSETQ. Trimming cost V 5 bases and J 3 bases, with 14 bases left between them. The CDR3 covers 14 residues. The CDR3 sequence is CASSASREYYGYTF. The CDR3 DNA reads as TGCGCCAGCAGTGCCTCCAGGGAATACTATGGCTACACCTTC.

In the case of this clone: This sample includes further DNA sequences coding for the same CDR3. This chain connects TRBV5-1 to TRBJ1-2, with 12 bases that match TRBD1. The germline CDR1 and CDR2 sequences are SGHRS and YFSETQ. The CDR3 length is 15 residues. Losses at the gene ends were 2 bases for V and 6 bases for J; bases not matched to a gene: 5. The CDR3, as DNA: TGCGCCAGCAGCTTATCCGGGACAGGGGGCGATGGCTACACCTTC. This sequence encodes CASSLSGTGGDGYTF.

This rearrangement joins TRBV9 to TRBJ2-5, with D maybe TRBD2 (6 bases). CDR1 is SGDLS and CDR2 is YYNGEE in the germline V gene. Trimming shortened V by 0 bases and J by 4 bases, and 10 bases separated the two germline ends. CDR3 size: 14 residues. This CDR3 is CASSVGGTAETQYF. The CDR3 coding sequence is TGTGCCAGCAGCGTAGGCGGGACCGCAGAGACCCAGTACTTC.

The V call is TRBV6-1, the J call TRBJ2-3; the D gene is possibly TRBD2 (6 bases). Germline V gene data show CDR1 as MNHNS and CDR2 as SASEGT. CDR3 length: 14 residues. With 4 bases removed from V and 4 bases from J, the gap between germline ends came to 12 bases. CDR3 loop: CASSASVAADTQYF. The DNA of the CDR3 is TGTGCCAGCAGTGCGTCGGTAGCGGCAGATACGCAGTATTTT.

CDR3 DNA: TGTGCCAGCAGCTCCTACAGGGGTGGGATAGCCAAAAACATTCAGTACTTC. Amino acid sequence: CASSSYRGGIAKNIQYF. J is TRBJ2-4 and V is TRBV7-9, with 7 bases aligning to TRBD1. The ends lost 4 bases at V and 0 bases at J; junction bases unmatched: 9. This CDR3 region has 17 residues. Germline V gene lookup returns CDR1 SEHNR and CDR2 FQNEAQ (reference sequence).

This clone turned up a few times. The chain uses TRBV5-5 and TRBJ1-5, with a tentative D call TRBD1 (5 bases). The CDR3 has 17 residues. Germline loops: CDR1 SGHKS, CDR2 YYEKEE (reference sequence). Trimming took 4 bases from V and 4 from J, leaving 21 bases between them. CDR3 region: CASSQRYGGEENQPQHF. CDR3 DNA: TGTGCCAGCAGCCAGAGGTACGGGGGGGAAGAGAATCAGCCCCAGCATTTT.

CDR3 coding DNA: TGTGCCAGCAGTGATGCGGTCTATGGCTACACCTTC. The encoded protein is CASSDAVYGYTF. J is TRBJ1-2 and V is TRBV25-1; D remains unclear. The germline V gene encodes CDR1 MGHDK and CDR2 SYGVNS. The CDR3 has 12 residues. V was clipped by 3 bases and J by 4 bases, with 6 bases between them.

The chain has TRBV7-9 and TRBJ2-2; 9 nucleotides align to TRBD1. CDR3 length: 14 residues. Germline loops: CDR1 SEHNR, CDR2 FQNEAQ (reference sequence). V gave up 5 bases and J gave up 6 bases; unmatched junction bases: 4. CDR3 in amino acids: CASSGTGKAGELFF. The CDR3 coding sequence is TGTGCCAGCAGCGGGACAGGGAAGGCCGGGGAGCTGTTTTTT.